This T cell receptor beta chain was obtained from a study of blood T cell repertoires in COVID-19. Whole-study context: Samples representing acute and convalescent COVID-19 were sourced from the United States, Italy and Spain. Sample material is recorded as cDNA or gDNA derived from T cells, B-cell-depleted T cells, or PBMCs.

Some clones are missing from TCRdb's copy, which holds only in-frame ones; the method was immunoSEQ multiplex PCR. The data contain under 200,000 clones, almost 90% of them seen just once; the ten biggest clones take up 1.5% to 2%. This TCR came from a man aged 18 to 30 with active or convalescent COVID-19. The sequenced sample was peripheral blood.

CDR3 nucleotides: TGCGCCAGCAGCTTGTACAGGGACACCGGGGAGCTGTTTTTT. This encodes CASSLYRDTGELFF. This chain uses TRBV5-1 with TRBJ2-2, with a weak D call TRBD1 (6 bases). V was cut by 1 base and J by 3 bases, with 7 bases left in between. CDR3 length: 14 residues. Germline assignment: CDR1 SGHRS and CDR2 YFSETQ.